The 7 T cell receptor beta chains reported below all come from one sample, sequenced in a study of response to subunit inactivated influenza vaccine. One entry per CDR3 protein results from TCRdb running MiXCR on the RT-PCR reads. The data contain 500,000 to 600,000 distinct CDR3 sequences, 10% to 15% of them singletons. The sample consisted of PBMCs from blood, taken on the day of vaccination. The source of these receptors is a man aged 50-60 years who received an inactivated influenza vaccine.

The table lists this clonotype with many counts. The chain links TRBV6-1 to TRBJ2-7, with TRBD2 as a possible D gene (5 bases). This CDR3 region has 13 residues. The V gene lost 10 bases and the J gene lost 1 base, with 14 bases spanning the gap. CDR1 is MNHNS and CDR2 is SASEGT in the germline V gene. This chain's CDR3 is CATFGIGSYEQYF. The CDR3 DNA reads TGTGCCACCTTCGGGATCGGGTCCTACGAGCAGTACTTC.

This clonotype was detected ten times or more. The gene calls are TRBV6-1 and TRBJ2-3; 12 positions agree with TRBD2. The CDR3 loop spans 14 amino acids. V lost 6 bases to trimming and J lost 9 bases; unmatched junction nucleotides: 7. The germline CDR1 and CDR2 sequences are MNHNS and SASEGT. For the CDR3, the DNA is TGTGCCAGCAGCCGACTAGCGGGGGTCATAACGCAGTATTTT. Its protein product is CASSRLAGVITQYF.

This clonotype was found many times. The chain combines TRBV20-1 with TRBJ2-3; the D gene is possibly TRBD2 (5 bases). Germline V gives CDR1 DFQATT, CDR2 SNEGSKA (reference sequence). The CDR3 loop spans 15 amino acids. Trimming took 0 bases from V and 2 from J, leaving 12 bases between them. CDR3 residues: CSARDWGAITDTQYF. The CDR3 nucleotides are TGCAGTGCTAGAGATTGGGGAGCAATCACAGATACGCAGTATTTT.

This clonotype showed up many times. This chain connects TRBV5-1 to TRBJ2-5; no reliable D call. Trimming took off 0 bases at V and 4 bases at J, with 7 bases between the two ends. The germline gives CDR1 SGHRS, CDR2 YFSETQ. The CDR3 sequence is 13 residues long. The CDR3 DNA is TGCGCCAGCAGCTTGGGCCGTAGAGAGACCCAGTACTTC. It yields the protein CASSLGRRETQYF.

Only a few counts were recorded for this clonotype. The V gene is TRBV7-9, the J gene TRBJ2-1, with TRBD2 matching 13 bases. The CDR3 contains 17 residues. Trimming took 2 bases from V and 9 from J; bases not matched to a gene: 10. Germline loops: CDR1 SEHNR, CDR2 FQNEAQ (reference sequence). CDR3 sequence reads: CASSLLKLAGGFPEQFF. The CDR3 DNA follows: TGTGCCAGCAGCTTACTAAAACTAGCGGGAGGGTTTCCTGAGCAGTTCTTC.

A few counts support this clonotype. V usage is TRBV6-5 and J usage is TRBJ2-5; 7 nucleotides line up with TRBD1. In germline, CDR1 is MNHEY, CDR2 SVGAGI. The CDR3 runs to 16 residues. After removal of 0 bases from V and 1 base from J, the junction contained 5 bases not matched to a gene. The CDR3 DNA reads TGTGCCAGCAGTTACTCCTTCAGGGGGTTCCAAGAGACCCAGTACTTC. It is translated as CASSYSFRGFQETQYF.

This clonotype was detected only a few times. V is TRBV7-2 and J is TRBJ1-1; 8 bases fit TRBD1. Germline V gene data show CDR1 as SGHTA and CDR2 as FQGNSA. The CDR3 runs to 14 residues. After removal of 5 bases from V and 4 bases from J, the junction contained 6 bases not matched to a gene. CDR3 amino acids: CASSAFTGGTEAFF. The CDR3 DNA reads TGTGCCAGCAGCGCATTTACAGGGGGCACTGAAGCTTTCTTT.